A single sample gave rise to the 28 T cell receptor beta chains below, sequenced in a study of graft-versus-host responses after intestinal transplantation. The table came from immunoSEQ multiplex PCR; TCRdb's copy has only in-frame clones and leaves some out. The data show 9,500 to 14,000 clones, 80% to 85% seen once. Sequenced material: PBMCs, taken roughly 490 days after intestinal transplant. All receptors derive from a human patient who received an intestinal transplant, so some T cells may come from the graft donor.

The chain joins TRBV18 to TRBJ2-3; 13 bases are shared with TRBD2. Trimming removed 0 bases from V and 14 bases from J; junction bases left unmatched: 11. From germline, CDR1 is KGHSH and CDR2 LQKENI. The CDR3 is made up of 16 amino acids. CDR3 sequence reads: CASSPPLLAGGPRRYF. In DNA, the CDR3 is TGTGCCAGCTCACCACCGCTACTAGCGGGAGGGCCTCGCCGGTATTTT.

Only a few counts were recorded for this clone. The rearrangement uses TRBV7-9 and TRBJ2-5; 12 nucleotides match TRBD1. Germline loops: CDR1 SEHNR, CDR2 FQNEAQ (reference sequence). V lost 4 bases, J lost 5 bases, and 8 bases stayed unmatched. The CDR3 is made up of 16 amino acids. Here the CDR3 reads CASSSGTGGFGETQYF. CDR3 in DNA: TGTGCCAGCAGCTCAGGGACAGGGGGCTTCGGGGAGACCCAGTACTTC.

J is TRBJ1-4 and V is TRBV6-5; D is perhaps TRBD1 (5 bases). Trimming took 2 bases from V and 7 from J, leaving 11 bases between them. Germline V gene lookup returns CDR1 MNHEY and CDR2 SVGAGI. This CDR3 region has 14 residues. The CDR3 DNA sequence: TGTGCCAGCAGTTACGGTGGGGGTCTTGAAAAACTGTTTTTT. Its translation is CASSYGGGLEKLFF.

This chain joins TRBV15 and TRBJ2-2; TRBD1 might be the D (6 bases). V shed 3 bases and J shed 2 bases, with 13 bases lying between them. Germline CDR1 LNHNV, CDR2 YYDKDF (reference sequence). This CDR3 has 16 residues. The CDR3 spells CATSRSWGTNTGELFF. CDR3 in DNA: TGTGCCACCAGCAGGTCCTGGGGGACAAACACCGGGGAGCTGTTTTTT.

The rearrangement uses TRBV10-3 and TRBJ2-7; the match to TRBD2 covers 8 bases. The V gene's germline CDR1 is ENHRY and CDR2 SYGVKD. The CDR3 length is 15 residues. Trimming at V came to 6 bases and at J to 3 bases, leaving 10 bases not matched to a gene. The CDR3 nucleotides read TGTGCCATCAGCGCCGGGGAGCGGGGGATCTACGAGCAGTACTTC. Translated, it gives CAISAGERGIYEQYF.

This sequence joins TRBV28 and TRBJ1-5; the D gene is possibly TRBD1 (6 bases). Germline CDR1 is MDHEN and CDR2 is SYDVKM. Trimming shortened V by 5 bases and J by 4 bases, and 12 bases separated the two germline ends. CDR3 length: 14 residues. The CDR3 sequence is CASSLSGVNQPQHF. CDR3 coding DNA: TGTGCCAGCAGTCTCTCAGGGGTTAATCAGCCCCAGCATTTT.

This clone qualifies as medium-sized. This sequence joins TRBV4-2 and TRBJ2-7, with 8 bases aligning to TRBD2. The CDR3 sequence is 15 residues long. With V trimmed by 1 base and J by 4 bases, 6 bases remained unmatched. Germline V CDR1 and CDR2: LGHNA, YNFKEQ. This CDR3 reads CASSQVSGVRYEQYF. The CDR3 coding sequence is TGTGCCAGCAGCCAAGTTAGCGGGGTCCGGTACGAGCAGTACTTC.

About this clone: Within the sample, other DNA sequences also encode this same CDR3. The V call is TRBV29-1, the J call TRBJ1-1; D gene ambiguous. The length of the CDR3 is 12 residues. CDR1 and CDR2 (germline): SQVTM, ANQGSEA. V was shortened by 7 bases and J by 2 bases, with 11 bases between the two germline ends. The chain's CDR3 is CSAKPVNTEAFF. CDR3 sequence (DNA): TGCAGCGCCAAGCCGGTAAACACTGAAGCTTTCTTT.

The CDR3 loop reads CASSPDRANTGELFF. CDR3 sequence (DNA): TGTGCCAGCTCACCGGACAGGGCCAACACCGGGGAGCTGTTTTTT. The chain combines TRBV18 with TRBJ2-2; 8 positions match TRBD1. There are 15 residues in the CDR3. The germline CDR1 and CDR2 sequences are KGHSH and LQKENI. J lost 2 bases, V lost 3 bases, and 2 bases had no gene match.

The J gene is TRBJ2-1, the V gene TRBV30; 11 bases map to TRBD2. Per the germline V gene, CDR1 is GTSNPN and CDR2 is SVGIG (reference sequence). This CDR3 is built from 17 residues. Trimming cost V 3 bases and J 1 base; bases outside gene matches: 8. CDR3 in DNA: TGTGCCTGGAGGGGCAATAGCGGGAGGGTATCCTACAATGAGCAGTTCTTC. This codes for CAWRGNSGRVSYNEQFF.

The CDR3 DNA is TGCGCCAGCAGTAAATATTTCGCACAAAGTCGGGCCAACGTCCTGACTTTC. It translates to CASSKYFAQSRANVLTF. The genes are TRBV10-1 and TRBJ2-6; no reliable D call. V was cut by 5 bases and J by 5 bases, with 19 bases left in between. Germline assignment: CDR1 WNHNN and CDR2 SYGVQD (reference sequence). The CDR3 has 17 residues.

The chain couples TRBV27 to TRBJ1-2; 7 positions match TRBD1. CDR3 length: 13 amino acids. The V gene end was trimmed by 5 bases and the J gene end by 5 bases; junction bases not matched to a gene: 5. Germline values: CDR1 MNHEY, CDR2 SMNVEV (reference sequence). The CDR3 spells CASSSRQGYGYTF. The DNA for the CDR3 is TGTGCCAGCAGTAGCCGACAGGGATATGGCTACACCTTC.

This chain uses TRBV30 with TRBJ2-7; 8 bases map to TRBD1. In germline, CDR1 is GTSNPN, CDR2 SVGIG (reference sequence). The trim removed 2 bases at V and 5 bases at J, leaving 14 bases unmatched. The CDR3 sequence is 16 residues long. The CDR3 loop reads CAWSPKEGQGSHEQYF. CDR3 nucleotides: TGTGCCTGGAGTCCGAAGGAAGGACAGGGCAGTCACGAGCAGTACTTC.

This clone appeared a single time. The CDR3 sequence: CASREGSGAGELFF. CDR3 nucleotides: TGTGCCAGCAGGGAGGGAAGTGGTGCCGGGGAGCTGTTTTTT. V and J are TRBV9 and TRBJ2-2; D is perhaps TRBD2 (6 bases). Trimming took 5 bases from V and 6 from J, leaving 14 bases between them. CDR3 length equals 14 residues. Germline assignment: CDR1 SGDLS and CDR2 YYNGEE.

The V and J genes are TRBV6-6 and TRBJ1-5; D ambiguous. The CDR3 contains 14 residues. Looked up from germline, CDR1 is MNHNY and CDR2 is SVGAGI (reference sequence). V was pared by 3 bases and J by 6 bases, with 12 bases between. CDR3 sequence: CASSYWAKGQPQHF. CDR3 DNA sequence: TGTGCCAGCAGTTATTGGGCCAAGGGTCAGCCCCAGCATTTT.

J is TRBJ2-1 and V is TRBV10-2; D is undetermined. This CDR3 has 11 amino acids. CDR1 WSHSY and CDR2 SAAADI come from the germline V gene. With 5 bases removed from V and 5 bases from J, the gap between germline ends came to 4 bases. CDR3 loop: CASSRNNEQFF. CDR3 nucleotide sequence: TGCGCCAGCAGTAGGAACAATGAGCAGTTCTTC.

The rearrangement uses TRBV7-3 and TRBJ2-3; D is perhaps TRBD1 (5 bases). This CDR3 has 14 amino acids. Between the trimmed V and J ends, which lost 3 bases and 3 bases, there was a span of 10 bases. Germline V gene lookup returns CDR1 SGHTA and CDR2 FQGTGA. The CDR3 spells CASSFGHETDTQYF. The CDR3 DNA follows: TGTGCCAGCAGCTTCGGACACGAAACAGATACGCAGTATTTT.

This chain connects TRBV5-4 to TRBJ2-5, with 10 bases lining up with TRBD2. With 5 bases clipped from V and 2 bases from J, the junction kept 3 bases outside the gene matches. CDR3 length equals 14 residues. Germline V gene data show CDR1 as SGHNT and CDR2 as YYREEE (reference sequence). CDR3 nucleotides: TGTGCCAGCAGTCTAGCGGGAGCTCAAGAGACCCAGTACTTC. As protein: CASSLAGAQETQYF.

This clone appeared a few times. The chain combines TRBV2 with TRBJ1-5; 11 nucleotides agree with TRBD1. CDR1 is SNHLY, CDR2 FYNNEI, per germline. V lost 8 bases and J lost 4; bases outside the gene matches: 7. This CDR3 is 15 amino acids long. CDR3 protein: CASSRRDRGNQPQHF. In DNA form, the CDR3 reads TGTGCCAGCTCTCGCCGGGACAGGGGGAATCAGCCCCAGCATTTT.

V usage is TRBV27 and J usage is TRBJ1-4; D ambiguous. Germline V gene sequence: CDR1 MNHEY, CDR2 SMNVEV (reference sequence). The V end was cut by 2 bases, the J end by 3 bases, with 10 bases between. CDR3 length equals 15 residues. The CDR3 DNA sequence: TGTGCCAGCAGTTTAGGGAACTTACCTAATGAAAAACTGTTTTTT. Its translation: CASSLGNLPNEKLFF. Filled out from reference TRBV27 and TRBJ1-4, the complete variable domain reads EAQVTQNPRYLITVTGKKLTVTCSQNMNHEYMSWYRQDPGLGLRQIYYSMNVEVTDKGDVPEGYKVSRKEKRNFPLILESPSPNQTSLYFCASSLGNLPNEKLFFGSGTQLSVL.

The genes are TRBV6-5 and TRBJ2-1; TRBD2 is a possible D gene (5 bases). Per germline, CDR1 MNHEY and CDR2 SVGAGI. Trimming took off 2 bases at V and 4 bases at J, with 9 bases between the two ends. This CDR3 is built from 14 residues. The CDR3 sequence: CASSYGRGYNEQFF. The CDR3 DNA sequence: TGTGCCAGCAGTTACGGTAGAGGGTACAATGAGCAGTTCTTC.

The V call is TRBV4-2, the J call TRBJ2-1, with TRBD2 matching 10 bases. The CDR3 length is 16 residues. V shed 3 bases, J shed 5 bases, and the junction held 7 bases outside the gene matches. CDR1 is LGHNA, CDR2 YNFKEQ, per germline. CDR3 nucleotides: TGTGCCAGCAGCCAGGCTCCTAGCGGGGGTCACAATGAGCAGTTCTTC. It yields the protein CASSQAPSGGHNEQFF.

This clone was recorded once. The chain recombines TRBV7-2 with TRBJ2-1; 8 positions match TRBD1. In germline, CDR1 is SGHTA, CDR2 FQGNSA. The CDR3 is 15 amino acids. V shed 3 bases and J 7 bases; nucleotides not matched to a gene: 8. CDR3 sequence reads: CASSFGQGPLNEQFF. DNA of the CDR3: TGTGCCAGCAGCTTCGGACAGGGACCTTTGAATGAGCAGTTCTTC. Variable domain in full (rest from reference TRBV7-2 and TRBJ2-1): GAGVSQSPSNKVTEKGKDVELRCDPISGHTALYWYRQSLGQGLEFLIYFQGNSAPDKSGLPSDRFSAERTGGSVSTLTIQRTQQEDSAVYLCASSFGQGPLNEQFFGPGTRLTVL.

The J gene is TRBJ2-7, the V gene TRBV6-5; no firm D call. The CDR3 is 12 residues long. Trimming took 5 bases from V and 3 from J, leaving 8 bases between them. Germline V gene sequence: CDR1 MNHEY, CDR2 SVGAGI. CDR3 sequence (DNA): TGTGCCAGCAGTCTGCCGGACTACGAGCAGTACTTC. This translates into CASSLPDYEQYF.

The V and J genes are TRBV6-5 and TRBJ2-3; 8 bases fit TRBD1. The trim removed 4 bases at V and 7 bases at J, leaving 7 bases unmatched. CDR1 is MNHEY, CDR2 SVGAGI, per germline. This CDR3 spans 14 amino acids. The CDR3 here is CASSSDRAGYTQYF. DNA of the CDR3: TGTGCCAGCAGTTCGGACAGGGCGGGGTATACGCAGTATTTT.

As DNA, the CDR3 is TGCGCCAGCAGCTCCATAGCGGGAGGGTTGGCAGATACGCAGTATTTT. It specifies CASSSIAGGLADTQYF. The chain has TRBV5-1 and TRBJ2-3; 11 nucleotides align to TRBD2. The CDR3 spans 16 residues. The V and J ends lost 3 bases and 4 bases, in that order; junction bases with no gene match: 7. CDR1 SGHRS and CDR2 YFSETQ come from the germline V gene.

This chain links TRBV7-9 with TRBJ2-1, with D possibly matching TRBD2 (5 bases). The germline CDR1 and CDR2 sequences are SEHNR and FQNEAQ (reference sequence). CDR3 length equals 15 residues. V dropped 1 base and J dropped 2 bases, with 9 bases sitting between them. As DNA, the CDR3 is TGTGCCAGCAGCTTAGATTGGGGAGCCTACAATGAGCAGTTCTTC. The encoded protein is CASSLDWGAYNEQFF.

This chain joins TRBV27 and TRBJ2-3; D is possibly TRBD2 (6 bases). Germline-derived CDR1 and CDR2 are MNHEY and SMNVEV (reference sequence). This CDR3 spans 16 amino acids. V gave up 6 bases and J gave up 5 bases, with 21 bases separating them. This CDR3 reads CASSPVADPMGDTQYF. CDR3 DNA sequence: TGTGCCAGCAGCCCAGTAGCGGACCCAATGGGAGATACGCAGTATTTT.